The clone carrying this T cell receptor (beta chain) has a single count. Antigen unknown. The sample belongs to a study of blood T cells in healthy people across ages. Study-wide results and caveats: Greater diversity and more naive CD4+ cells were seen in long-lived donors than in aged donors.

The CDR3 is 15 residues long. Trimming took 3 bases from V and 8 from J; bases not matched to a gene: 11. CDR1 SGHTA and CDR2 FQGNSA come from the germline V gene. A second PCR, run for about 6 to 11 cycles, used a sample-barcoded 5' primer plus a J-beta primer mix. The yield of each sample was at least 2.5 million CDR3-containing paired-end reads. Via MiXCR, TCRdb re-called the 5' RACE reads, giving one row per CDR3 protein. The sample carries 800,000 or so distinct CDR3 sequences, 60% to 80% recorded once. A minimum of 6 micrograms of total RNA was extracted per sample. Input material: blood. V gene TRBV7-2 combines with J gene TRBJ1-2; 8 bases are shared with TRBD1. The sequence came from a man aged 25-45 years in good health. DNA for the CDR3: TGTGCCAGCAGCTTTCTGACAGGGGATTTCGGCGGCTACACCTTC. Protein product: CASSFLTGDFGGYTF.